A selection of T cell receptor beta chains follows, all from one sample in a study of blood T cell repertoires in COVID-19. The data were produced by immunoSEQ multiplex PCR, yet TCRdb's version contains in-frame clones alone and is incomplete. The sample contains 84,000 or so clones, roughly 78% of which appear only once. The sample was peripheral blood. The receptors were sampled from a woman of 80 years or more with acute or convalescent COVID-19. CDR3s include the opening cysteine and the closing phenylalanine or tryptophan. The D gene is left open where the match is weak. Clone size is stated in some rows and not others, as once, few, many or a class when expanded.

TRBV5-1	TRBJ2-5	.	TRBD2	CASNLRGGGGAGETQYF	TGCGCCAGCAACCTCCGGGGTGGCGGGGGGGCCGGCGAGACCCAGTACTTC
TRBV27	TRBJ1-5	once	.	CASRSQGETSQPQHF	TGTGCCAGCAGGTCACAGGGAGAGACAAGTCAGCCCCAGCATTTT
TRBV3-1/TRBV3-2	TRBJ2-7	.	TRBD2	CASSRTGTSGRVTYEQYF	TGTGCCAGCAGCCGAACCGGGACTAGCGGGAGGGTGACCTACGAGCAGTACTTC
TRBV6-6	TRBJ2-3	.	TRBD1	CASSQGQGHLPDTQYF	TGTGCCAGCAGCCAGGGACAGGGTCATCTACCAGATACGCAGTATTTT
TRBV28	TRBJ2-7	.	.	CASSLGGRPNGEQYF	TGTGCCAGCAGTTTAGGGGGGAGACCAAACGGAGAGCAGTACTTC
TRBV12-5	TRBJ2-3	.	.	CASGSTTDTQYF	TGTGCTAGTGGTTCTACCACAGATACGCAGTATTTT
TRBV28	TRBJ2-1	.	TRBD2	CASSRGTSGREQFF	TGTGCCAGCAGCCGCGGGACTAGCGGGAGAGAGCAGTTCTTC
TRBV6-6	TRBJ2-7	.	TRBD1	CASSYPVRGRNEQYF	TGTGCCAGCAGTTACCCCGTCAGGGGGCGCAACGAGCAGTACTTC
TRBV11-1	TRBJ2-1	.	.	CASSPTPDNEQFF	TGTGCCAGCAGCCCTACGCCGGACAATGAGCAGTTCTTC
TRBV11-2	TRBJ2-7	.	TRBD1	CASSSPHRGRFHEQYF	TGTGCCAGCAGCTCCCCCCACAGGGGGCGCTTCCACGAGCAGTACTTC
TRBV5-1	TRBJ1-3	.	.	CASSSGHSSGNTIYF	TGCGCCAGCAGCTCTGGACACAGCTCTGGAAACACCATATATTTT
TRBV20-1	TRBJ2-7	.	.	CSPYSGHEQYF	TGCAGTCCCTACAGCGGCCACGAGCAGTACTTC
TRBV3-1/TRBV3-2	TRBJ1-3	once	.	CASSQARTERNTIYF	TGTGCCAGCAGCCAAGCAAGGACAGAGAGGAACACCATATATTTT
TRBV27	TRBJ1-5	.	TRBD1	CASSPGTGILLGPQHF	TGTGCCAGCAGTCCCGGGACAGGGATTCTTCTGGGGCCCCAGCATTTT
TRBV10-2	TRBJ2-1	.	TRBD2	CASSGPLAGGYNEQFF	TGCGCCAGCAGTGGACCCCTAGCGGGAGGCTACAATGAGCAGTTCTTC
TRBV6-5	TRBJ1-2	.	.	CASSKHRDGYTF	TGTGCCAGCAGTAAACACAGGGATGGCTACACCTTC
TRBV24-1	TRBJ2-3	.	.	CATSDRTTGKNTDTQYF	TGTGCCACCAGTGACAGGACCACAGGAAAGAATACAGATACGCAGTATTTT
TRBV10-3	TRBJ1-3	.	.	CAIRSGSSGNTIYF	TGTGCCATCAGATCGGGATCCTCTGGAAACACCATATATTTT
TRBV28	TRBJ1-4	.	.	CASQVEGVIRSKLFF	TGTGCCAGCCAGGTAGAGGGAGTGATAAGAAGCAAACTGTTTTTT
TRBV2	TRBJ2-2	.	.	CASNEPGELFF	TGTGCCAGCAACGAGCCCGGGGAGCTGTTTTTT
TRBV28	TRBJ1-5	.	TRBD1	CASSLGQVNNQPQHF	TGTGCCAGCAGTTTAGGACAGGTGAACAATCAGCCCCAGCATTTT
TRBV20-1	TRBJ2-1	.	.	CSARDPKEQFF	TGCAGTGCTAGAGATCCTAAGGAGCAGTTCTTC
TRBV19	TRBJ2-1	.	.	CASSFQGGRGYNEQFF	TGTGCCAGTAGTTTTCAGGGGGGACGGGGGTACAATGAGCAGTTCTTC
TRBV4-2	TRBJ1-6	.	.	CASSQDGRSLHF	TGTGCCAGCAGCCAAGATGGGAGGTCCCTCCACTTT
TRBV28	TRBJ2-7	.	TRBD1	CASNTGTGFYEQYF	TGTGCCAGCAATACCGGGACAGGTTTCTACGAGCAGTACTTC
TRBV5-1	TRBJ2-5	.	.	CASRSGQLNGETQYF	TGCGCCAGCAGGTCGGGACAACTAAATGGGGAGACCCAGTACTTC
TRBV4-2	TRBJ1-6	.	.	CASSQETENSPLHF	TGTGCCAGCAGCCAAGAGACAGAGAATTCACCCCTCCACTTT
TRBV7-3	TRBJ2-5	.	TRBD2	CASSLSGGALETQYF	TGTGCCAGCAGCCTTAGCGGGGGGGCCCTCGAGACCCAGTACTTC
TRBV2	TRBJ1-6	.	TRBD1	CASTDELGTDYNSPLHF	TGTGCCAGCACCGATGAGTTGGGGACAGACTATAATTCACCCCTCCACTTT
TRBV21-1	TRBJ2-1	once	.	CASSSYRDSSYQGINEQFF	TGTGCCAGCAGCAGTTACCGGGACAGCTCATACCAAGGGATCAATGAGCAGTTCTTC
TRBV12-5	TRBJ2-3	.	TRBD2	CASGSPRSGASSDTQYF	TGTGCTAGTGGTTCCCCCAGGAGCGGGGCCTCGTCAGATACGCAGTATTTT
TRBV28	TRBJ1-2	.	.	CASKGLMKVPYGYTF	TGTGCCAGCAAGGGGCTTATGAAGGTCCCCTATGGCTACACCTTC
TRBV7-3	TRBJ2-1	.	TRBD2	CASSYPGLAGGNEQFF	TGTGCCAGCAGCTATCCGGGACTAGCGGGGGGTAATGAGCAGTTCTTC
TRBV6-2/TRBV6-3	TRBJ2-7	.	.	CASSYASVLHPYEQYF	TGTGCCAGCAGTTATGCCTCGGTCCTTCATCCTTACGAGCAGTACTTC
TRBV7-2	TRBJ1-5	.	.	CASSLIARQPQHF	TGTGCCAGCAGCTTAATCGCTAGGCAGCCCCAGCATTTT
TRBV10-2	TRBJ2-7	.	TRBD2	CASSVPSGNYEQYF	TGCGCCAGCAGTGTCCCTAGCGGGAACTACGAGCAGTACTTC
TRBV7-9	TRBJ1-5	.	.	CASSPSGDRSNQPQHF	TGTGCCAGCAGCCCCTCTGGAGACAGAAGCAATCAGCCCCAGCATTTT
TRBV12-3/TRBV12-4	TRBJ2-5	.	.	CASSGHIQETQYF	TGTGCCAGCTCCGGACATATTCAAGAGACCCAGTACTTC
TRBV7-3	TRBJ1-2	.	.	CASSLKAPNLGPYGYTF	TGTGCCAGCAGCTTAAAGGCCCCAAACCTGGGCCCCTATGGCTACACCTTC
TRBV6-6	TRBJ2-7	.	.	CASSYSTEMYEQYF	TGTGCCAGCAGTTACTCTACGGAGATGTACGAGCAGTACTTC
TRBV28	TRBJ2-7	.	.	CASSLSGYVSYEQYF	TGTGCCAGCAGTTTAAGCGGTTACGTATCCTACGAGCAGTACTTC
TRBV2	TRBJ1-3	.	.	CASSEEPAVWAGNTIYF	TGTGCCAGCAGTGAGGAGCCTGCGGTATGGGCTGGAAACACCATATATTTT
TRBV7-9	TRBJ2-3	.	TRBD1	CASTGTGSTDTQYF	TGTGCCAGCACGGGGACAGGGAGCACAGATACGCAGTATTTT
TRBV7-8	TRBJ2-7	.	.	CASSLAGGVGGEQYF	TGTGCCAGCAGCTTAGCAGGGGGGGTCGGGGGAGAGCAGTACTTC
TRBV29-1	TRBJ2-1	.	.	CSGIYRELDEQFF	TGCAGCGGGATTTACAGGGAGTTGGATGAGCAGTTCTTC